Listed below are T cell receptor beta chains from one sample, sequenced in a study of T cells in Graves' hyperthyroidism and ophthalmopathy. TCRdb reanalysed the multiplex PCR reads using MiXCR and keeps one entry per CDR3 protein. This sample has around 600,000 distinct CDR3 sequences, with roughly 15% found just once. The sequencing sample was made of blood. These receptors came from a woman between 45 and 65 years old with Graves' ophthalmopathy. Both conserved end residues are part of each CDR3. A D gene is named only where the DNA matches it firmly. Clone size is not always given. Where it is, it says once, few, many or a class for expanded clones.

j_call v_call d_call clone_size cdr3_aa cdr3_nt
TRBJ2-6 TRBV7-9 . few CASSPRSGTGANVLTF TGTGCCAGCAGCCCCCGGTCGGGTACTGGGGCCAACGTCCTGACTTTC
TRBJ2-4 TRBV28 TRBD1 many CASSQGQGEAKNIQYF TGTGCCAGCAGTCAGGGACAGGGTGAGGCCAAAAACATTCAGTACTTC
TRBJ2-7 TRBV30 . many CAWTPTGSGYEQYF TGTGCCTGGACGCCCACAGGGAGTGGCTACGAGCAGTACTTC
TRBJ2-2 TRBV6-9 TRBD2 few CASSYPGGLNTGELFF TGTGCCAGCAGTTACCCGGGGGGACTGAACACCGGGGAGCTGTTTTTT
TRBJ2-7 TRBV2 . many CASTRVSYEQYF TGTGCCAGCACCCGGGTATCCTACGAGCAGTACTTC
TRBJ2-2 TRBV5-1 TRBD2 few CASSSGLADNTGELFF TGCGCCAGCAGCTCCGGACTAGCGGATAACACCGGGGAGCTGTTTTTT
TRBJ1-1 TRBV6-5 . . CASSYSKQKNTEAFF TGTGCCAGCAGTTACTCGAAACAGAAGAACACTGAAGCTTTCTTT
TRBJ2-7 TRBV7-9 TRBD2 many CASSRTGTTTYEQYF TGTGCCAGCAGCCGTACCGGGACTACCACCTACGAGCAGTACTTC
TRBJ2-5 TRBV6-1 . . CASSSYGVQETQYF TGTGCCAGCAGCTCCTATGGGGTGCAAGAGACCCAGTACTTC
TRBJ2-7 TRBV3-1 TRBD1 many CASSHGTGVHEQYF TGTGCCAGCAGCCACGGGACAGGGGTGCACGAGCAGTACTTC
TRBJ2-7 TRBV7-9 TRBD1 . CASSSDRGDYEQYF TGTGCCAGCAGTTCGGACAGGGGCGACTACGAGCAGTACTTC
TRBJ2-7 TRBV19 . . CASSMGLQSYEQYF TGTGCCAGTAGTATGGGGCTACAGTCCTACGAGCAGTACTTC
TRBJ2-7 TRBV7-9 . few CASSFKTYEQYF TGTGCCAGCAGCTTTAAGACTTACGAGCAGTACTTC
TRBJ2-1 TRBV19 TRBD2 . CASSMSASGRTEQFF TGTGCCAGTAGTATGTCGGCTAGCGGGAGAACCGAGCAGTTCTTC
TRBJ1-4 TRBV7-9 . . CASSLLPGSNEKLFF TGTGCCAGCAGCTTACTCCCGGGATCTAATGAAAAACTGTTTTTT
TRBJ2-6 TRBV4-2 . few CASSQDGATSGANVLTF TGTGCCAGCAGCCAAGACGGAGCTACCTCTGGGGCCAACGTCCTGACTTTC
TRBJ2-1 TRBV6-1 TRBD2 . CASRGTSGARNLIYNEQFF TGTGCCAGCAGAGGTACTAGCGGAGCCCGAAACCTGATATACAATGAGCAGTTCTTC
TRBJ2-1 TRBV6-2/TRBV6-3 TRBD2 many CASSRGLAGVSEQFF TGTGCCAGCAGTCGGGGACTAGCGGGAGTTAGTGAGCAGTTCTTC
TRBJ2-3 TRBV29-1 . few CSVEKGLDTQYF TGCAGCGTTGAGAAGGGGTTGGATACGCAGTATTTT
TRBJ1-5 TRBV20-1 TRBD1 . CSASTGTGGAWSNQPQHF TGCAGTGCTTCAACCGGGACAGGGGGCGCGTGGAGCAATCAGCCCCAGCATTTT
TRBJ2-7 TRBV11-1 . . CASSQDRWNYEQYF TGTGCCAGCAGCCAAGACAGGTGGAACTACGAGCAGTACTTC
TRBJ2-7 TRBV9 TRBD1 many CASSFRDRGPPLAYEQYF TGTGCCAGCAGCTTCCGGGACAGGGGTCCTCCTTTGGCCTACGAGCAGTACTTC
TRBJ1-2 TRBV4-3 . . CASSHPSANYGYTF TGCGCCAGCAGCCATCCCTCGGCCAACTATGGCTACACCTTC
TRBJ2-1 TRBV11-2 TRBD2 many CASTPLGREIYEQFF TGTGCCAGCACTCCGTTAGGGCGGGAGATATATGAGCAGTTCTTC
TRBJ2-1 TRBV7-9 . many CASTSYANEQFF TGTGCCAGCACGAGCTATGCGAATGAGCAGTTCTTC
TRBJ2-7 TRBV6-1 TRBD2 many CASSPPTSGNLYEQYF TGTGCCAGCAGTCCCCCCACTAGCGGGAACCTATACGAGCAGTACTTC
TRBJ2-1 TRBV6-2/TRBV6-3 TRBD1 many CASSYPPTGHSYNEQFF TGTGCCAGCAGTTATCCCCCGACAGGGCACTCCTACAATGAGCAGTTCTTC
TRBJ1-5 TRBV29-1 . . CSVEVGHGDQPQHF TGCAGCGTTGAAGTAGGGCACGGGGATCAGCCCCAGCATTTT
TRBJ2-1 TRBV20-1 . many CSAVRGNEQFF TGCAGTGCGGTCAGGGGTAATGAGCAGTTCTTC
TRBJ2-7 TRBV6-2/TRBV6-3 . many CASTRDSRGEQYF TGTGCCAGCACCCGGGACTCCAGGGGCGAGCAGTACTTC
TRBJ1-2 TRBV4-3 . . CASSQEGGPGYGYTF TGCGCCAGCAGCCAAGAGGGGGGACCTGGCTATGGCTACACCTTC
TRBJ2-1 TRBV7-9 TRBD2 many CASSLLAGYQNEQFF TGTGCCAGCAGCTTACTAGCGGGATATCAAAATGAGCAGTTCTTC
TRBJ1-2 TRBV5-1 TRBD1 many CASSLAGTGGHGYTF TGCGCCAGCAGCCTGGCCGGGACAGGGGGCCATGGCTACACCTTC
TRBJ1-5 TRBV5-1 TRBD1 many CASSPTQGGQPQHF TGCGCCAGCAGTCCGACACAGGGGGGTCAGCCCCAGCATTTT
TRBJ2-7 TRBV4-1 . . CASSQVRAMDYEQYF TGCGCCAGCAGCCAAGTGCGGGCCATGGACTACGAGCAGTACTTC
TRBJ1-1 TRBV5-1 . many CASSGQSDSRSEAFF TGCGCCAGCAGCGGACAGTCGGACAGTAGAAGTGAAGCTTTCTTT
TRBJ2-3 TRBV18 TRBD2 few CASSAQGLAEFTDTQYF TGTGCCAGCAGCGCCCAGGGACTAGCGGAGTTCACAGATACGCAGTATTTT
TRBJ2-2 TRBV11-2 . . CASSLDTATGELFF TGTGCCAGCAGCTTAGATACAGCTACCGGGGAGCTGTTTTTT
TRBJ1-1 TRBV6-1 . many CASSALTGTLGTEAFF TGTGCCAGCAGTGCTTTAACCGGGACCTTAGGCACTGAAGCTTTCTTT
TRBJ2-1 TRBV6-2/TRBV6-3 TRBD2 many CASSYSILAGYNEQFF TGTGCCAGCAGTTACTCGATACTAGCGGGCTACAATGAGCAGTTCTTC
TRBJ2-2 TRBV19 . . CASSIGRQPNTGELSF TGTGCCAGTAGTATCGGGCGGCAGCCTAACACCGGGGAGCTGTCTTTT
TRBJ2-1 TRBV7-9 . . CASSYRTNRNEQFF TGTGCCAGCAGCTACCGGACAAACCGGAATGAGCAGTTCTTC
TRBJ2-7 TRBV20-1 TRBD1 few CSARDRSLAEQYF TGCAGTGCCCGGGACAGGTCCCTGGCCGAGCAGTACTTC
TRBJ2-5 TRBV6-1 . . CASTGTETQYF TGTGCCAGCACCGGAACGGAGACCCAGTACTTC
TRBJ2-1 TRBV9 TRBD2 . CASSVELAGAQSEQFF TGTGCCAGCAGCGTAGAACTAGCGGGAGCTCAATCTGAGCAGTTCTTC
TRBJ2-3 TRBV7-3 TRBD2 few CASSLGVPLADSLTDTQYF TGTGCCAGCAGCTTAGGCGTCCCTCTAGCGGACTCGCTCACAGATACGCAGTATTTT
TRBJ1-1 TRBV11-2 . many CASSLAVQNTEAFF TGTGCCAGCAGCTTAGCCGTACAGAACACTGAAGCTTTCTTT
TRBJ2-1 TRBV6-2/TRBV6-3 . many CASSSVARQYNEQFF TGTGCCAGCAGTTCCGTGGCTAGACAATACAATGAGCAGTTCTTC
TRBJ1-2 TRBV30 TRBD1 . CAWSRAGGPYGYTF TGTGCCTGGAGTAGAGCAGGGGGCCCCTATGGCTACACCTTC
TRBJ2-7 TRBV6-2/TRBV6-3 . . CASSYSLRGAYEQYF TGTGCCAGCAGTTACTCGCTAAGAGGAGCCTACGAGCAGTACTTC
TRBJ1-4 TRBV30 . many CAWSREKLFF TGTGCCTGGAGTCGTGAGAAACTGTTTTTT
TRBJ1-5 TRBV6-5 TRBD1 . CASSYSGQGVPQHF TGTGCCAGCAGTTACTCTGGACAGGGGGTGCCCCAGCATTTT
TRBJ2-5 TRBV7-2 . many CASSLRLTETQYF TGTGCCAGCAGCTTACGACTTACGGAGACCCAGTACTTC
TRBJ2-7 TRBV28 . many CASSWTEKDEQYF TGTGCCAGCAGTTGGACAGAGAAGGACGAGCAGTACTTC
TRBJ1-6 TRBV5-6 . many CASSLVGDSPLHF TGTGCCAGCAGCTTGGTGGGGGATTCACCCCTCCACTTT
TRBJ2-1 TRBV7-8 TRBD2 many CASSLGRASGRNEQFF TGTGCCAGCAGCTTAGGTCGTGCTAGCGGGAGGAATGAGCAGTTCTTC
TRBJ2-7 TRBV28 . . CASSFGRTLYEQYF TGTGCCAGCAGTTTCGGCCGAACTCTCTACGAGCAGTACTTC
TRBJ2-7 TRBV30 TRBD2 many CAWSMPSGIYEQYF TGTGCCTGGAGTATGCCTAGCGGAATTTACGAGCAGTACTTC